This entry lists 22 T cell receptor beta chains sequenced from one sample in a study of T cells in localized non-small cell lung cancer. Some clones are missing from TCRdb's copy, which holds only in-frame ones; the method was immunoSEQ multiplex PCR. The table includes about 59,000 clones, over 85% detected once. Sequencing was performed on peripheral blood, taken before any cancer treatment. Receptor source: a man aged 40 to 70 with stage I squamous cell lung carcinoma.

This sequence joins TRBV6-6 and TRBJ2-5; maybe TRBD2 (5 bases). Per the germline V gene, CDR1 is MNHNY and CDR2 is SVGAGI (reference sequence). The CDR3 contains 14 residues. Trimming cost V 5 bases and J 9 bases, with 19 bases left between them. Written as DNA, the CDR3 is TGTGCCAGCAGTGAGGACTCTCGGTGGGCTCCCCAGTACTTC. Its protein product is CASSEDSRWAPQYF.

The chain recombines TRBV10-1 with TRBJ2-1; possible D gene TRBD2, 5 bases. V was trimmed by 4 bases and J by 5 bases, leaving 9 bases between them. The V gene's germline CDR1 is WNHNN and CDR2 SYGVQD (reference sequence). The CDR3 length is 13 residues. As DNA, the CDR3 is TGCGCCAGCAGTGGACTACCACACAATGAGCAGTTCTTC. This gives the protein CASSGLPHNEQFF.

This chain joins TRBV2 and TRBJ2-5; 10 nucleotides agree with TRBD2. Trimming at V came to 4 bases and at J to 4 bases, leaving 6 bases not matched to a gene. Looked up from germline, CDR1 is SNHLY and CDR2 is FYNNEI. CDR3 length equals 15 residues. The CDR3 here is CASSAALAGAETQYF. DNA for the CDR3: TGTGCCAGCAGTGCCGCTCTAGCGGGAGCAGAGACCCAGTACTTC.

The chain uses TRBV4-3 and TRBJ2-3, with D possibly called TRBD1 or TRBD2 (5 bases each). V was pared by 0 bases and J by 2 bases, with 12 bases between. The length of the CDR3 is 16 residues. CDR1 LGHNA and CDR2 YSLEER come from the germline V gene. In DNA, the CDR3 is TGCGCCAGCAGCCAAGATCTCGGGGACGTCACAGATACGCAGTATTTT. Protein: CASSQDLGDVTDTQYF.

V is TRBV18 and J is TRBJ2-7, with D hard to call. The V gene lost 2 bases and the J gene lost 6 bases, with 11 bases spanning the gap. CDR1 and CDR2 (germline): KGHSH, LQKENI. CDR3 size: 13 residues. The chain's CDR3 is CASSPGQELEQYF. CDR3 DNA sequence: TGTGCCAGCTCACCAGGTCAGGAGCTCGAGCAGTACTTC.

The rearrangement links TRBV10-3 to TRBJ1-2, with D tentatively TRBD1 (6 bases). The CDR3 runs 12 residues. CDR1 ENHRY and CDR2 SYGVKD come from the germline V gene. The V gene lost 3 bases and the J gene lost 8 bases, with 10 bases spanning the gap. The CDR3 nucleotides are TGTGCCATCAGTGAAGGGGGGTCCGGCTACACCTTC. It yields the protein CAISEGGSGYTF.

This chain joins TRBV29-1 and TRBJ1-5, with TRBD1 as a possible D gene (6 bases). CDR3 size: 15 residues. Germline V gene data show CDR1 as SQVTM and CDR2 as ANQGSEA. V was cut by 1 base and J by 7 bases, with 17 bases left in between. The CDR3 region has the DNA TGCAGCGTTGAAGTGGCGGGGGGCCCAGGGCAGCCCCAGCATTTT. Amino acids: CSVEVAGGPGQPQHF.

Remarks on this clone: A junction boundary mismatches the germline segment, possibly from a read error. The V gene is TRBV7-7, the J gene TRBJ2-5; 7 bases are a match to TRBD1. There are 15 residues in the CDR3. Per germline, CDR1 SSHAT and CDR2 FNYEAQ (reference sequence). The CDR3 bases are TGTGCTAGCAGCTTGGCAACAGGGGAGCGAGAGACCCAGTACTTC. Translating it yields CASSLATGERETQYF.

The chain couples TRBV7-2 to TRBJ2-5; tentatively, D is TRBD1 or TRBD2 (6 bases each). The CDR3 loop spans 15 amino acids. Trimming took off 4 bases at V and 0 bases at J, with 12 bases between the two ends. Germline V CDR1 and CDR2: SGHTA, FQGNSA. CDR3 in DNA: TGTGCCAGCAGCTGGCAAAGGGGGGACCAAGAGACCCAGTACTTC. Its protein product is CASSWQRGDQETQYF. The whole variable domain, filled in from reference TRBV7-2 and TRBJ2-5, reads GAGVSQSPSNKVTEKGKDVELRCDPISGHTALYWYRQSLGQGLEFLIYFQGNSAPDKSGLPSDRFSAERTGGSVSTLTIQRTQQEDSAVYLCASSWQRGDQETQYFGPGTRLLVL.

This chain connects TRBV4-3 to TRBJ2-1; TRBD1 aligns across 7 bases. The CDR3 totals 15 residues. V dropped 0 bases and J dropped 7; count of bases not matched to a gene: 6. Per the germline V gene, CDR1 is LGHNA and CDR2 is YSLEER. In DNA form, the CDR3 reads TGCGCCAGCAGCCAAGATGGGTACAGGGGAAATGAGCAGTTCTTC. This gives the protein CASSQDGYRGNEQFF.

V and J are TRBV28 and TRBJ1-2, with 9 bases fitting TRBD1. Trimming cost V 6 bases and J 3 bases; bases outside gene matches: 8. CDR1 and CDR2 (germline): MDHEN, SYDVKM. This CDR3 is 15 amino acids long. DNA of the CDR3: TGTGCCAGCAGCCTCACAGGGGGCAATTACTATGGCTACACCTTC. It is translated as CASSLTGGNYYGYTF.

The chain is built from TRBV7-9 and TRBJ2-1; D may be TRBD2 (5 bases). Per the germline V gene, CDR1 is SEHNR and CDR2 is FQNEAQ (reference sequence). V was trimmed by 5 bases and J by 7 bases, leaving 18 bases between them. The CDR3 covers 15 residues. The CDR3 nucleotides read TGTGCCAGCAGCCCATACGACGTGGGAGTTAATGAGCAGTTCTTC. Its translation: CASSPYDVGVNEQFF.

This clone appeared a single time. The V and J genes are TRBV5-1 and TRBJ1-2, with 7 bases identical to TRBD1. Germline V gene lookup returns CDR1 SGHRS and CDR2 YFSETQ. The V gene end was trimmed by 0 bases and the J gene end by 4 bases; junction bases not matched to a gene: 6. The CDR3 extends over 15 amino acids. CDR3 protein: CASSLDGTDVYGYTF. CDR3 in DNA: TGCGCCAGCAGCTTGGACGGGACAGATGTCTATGGCTACACCTTC.

This clone was recorded once. V is TRBV19 and J is TRBJ2-2; 10 bases map to TRBD2. V shed 7 bases, J shed 3 bases, and the junction held 8 bases outside the gene matches. Germline CDR1 and CDR2: LNHDA and SQIVND (reference sequence). The CDR3 is 16 residues long. Written as DNA, the CDR3 is TGTGCCAGTAAGGAAGCGGGAGGGATCGACACCGGGGAGCTGTTTTTT. Amino acids: CASKEAGGIDTGELFF.

V and J are TRBV11-3 and TRBJ2-3; unclear D gene. The CDR3 totals 15 residues. Germline CDR1 is SGHNT and CDR2 is YENEEA. The V end was cut by 0 bases, the J end by 0 bases, with 7 bases between. This CDR3 reads CASSLDWSSTDTQYF. CDR3 in DNA: TGTGCCAGCAGCTTAGATTGGTCCAGCACAGATACGCAGTATTTT. Looking up the rest from reference TRBV11-3 and TRBJ2-3 gives the full variable domain: EAGVVQSPRYKIIEKKQPVAFWCNPISGHNTLYWYLQNLGQGPELLIRYENEEAVDDSQLPKDRFSAERLKGVDSTLKIQPAELGDSAVYLCASSLDWSSTDTQYFGPGTRLTVL.

The gene calls are TRBV5-8 and TRBJ2-7, with D perhaps TRBD2 (6 bases). This CDR3 has 15 amino acids. Germline V gene sequence: CDR1 SGHTS, CDR2 YDEGEE. V lost 2 bases to trimming and J lost 5 bases, with 17 bases between them. CDR3 protein: CASSFPRKRVNEQYF. Here the CDR3 DNA reads TGTGCCAGCAGCTTCCCCCGGAAGCGGGTTAACGAGCAGTACTTC.

The V call is TRBV28, the J call TRBJ2-1; possibly TRBD1 for D (6 bases). CDR1 is MDHEN, CDR2 SYDVKM, per germline. The V end lost 6 bases, the J end lost 9 bases, and 15 bases lay between the germline ends. The CDR3 contains 13 residues. The CDR3 here is CASSGTPLSEQFF. CDR3 coding DNA: TGTGCCAGCAGCGGGACACCCCTGAGTGAGCAGTTCTTC.

This sequence joins TRBV6-5 and TRBJ1-5; D remains unclear. CDR3 size: 13 residues. Trimming left V 2 bases short and J 3 bases short, with 5 bases between. Germline loops: CDR1 MNHEY, CDR2 SVGAGI. In nucleotides, the CDR3 is TGTGCCAGCAGTTACGTATTCAATCAGCCCCAGCATTTT. It yields the protein CASSYVFNQPQHF.

This clone was counted a few times. V gene TRBV9 combines with J gene TRBJ2-1; TRBD1 agrees at 11 bases. Germline CDR1 SGDLS, CDR2 YYNGEE. V lost 3 bases to trimming and J lost 7 bases; unmatched junction nucleotides: 3. This CDR3 has 14 residues. The CDR3 DNA reads TGTGCCAGCAGCGGGGACAGGGGGGCTAATGAGCAGTTCTTC. Its protein is CASSGDRGANEQFF.

V is TRBV4-1 and J is TRBJ2-2; 8 bases are a match to TRBD2. V shed 1 base and J 7 bases; nucleotides not matched to a gene: 11. CDR1 is MGHRA, CDR2 YSYEKL, per germline. This CDR3 spans 17 amino acids. CDR3 in DNA: TGCGCCAGCAGCCAAGCTTCCGGGACTAGGAGTGTCGGGGAGCTGTTTTTT. Its protein product is CASSQASGTRSVGELFF.

V gene TRBV5-8 combines with J gene TRBJ2-2; no reliable D call. CDR1 is SGHTS, CDR2 YDEGEE, per germline. CDR3 length: 16 amino acids. V lost 0 bases, J lost 5 bases, and 14 bases lay in between. The CDR3 nucleotides are TGTGCCAGCAGCTTGGTCCAGATAGAAGGGACCGGGGAGCTGTTTTTT. Translated: CASSLVQIEGTGELFF.

Notes on this clone: Other nucleotide sequences from this sample produce the same CDR3. The genes are TRBV29-1 and TRBJ2-5; perhaps TRBD1 as D (5 bases). V was shortened by 2 bases and J by 4 bases, with 5 bases between the two germline ends. CDR3 length: 11 amino acids. Germline loops: CDR1 SQVTM, CDR2 ANQGSEA. The CDR3 sequence: CSVERGETQYF. Here the CDR3 DNA reads TGCAGCGTTGAAAGGGGAGAGACCCAGTACTTC.